This T cell receptor beta chain was documented in a study of shared clonotypes between healthy human individuals. Study-level results: The study's rarefaction showed incomplete sorted-subset sequencing despite large depth.

Comments on this clone: Its antigen is not identified.

The data were produced by immunoSEQ multiplex PCR, yet TCRdb's version contains in-frame clones alone and is incomplete. Among millions of clones, 85% to 95% were seen once, and the ten largest hold more than 0.1%. V lost 4 bases, J lost 3 bases, and 18 bases lay in between. The germline CDR1 and CDR2 sequences are LGHNA and YSLEER. The CDR3 length is 16 residues. What was sequenced was naive CD4+ T cells sorted from blood. Subset of the sample: CD45RA+ positively selected. This rearrangement joins TRBV4-3 to TRBJ1-1; D is possibly TRBD1 (6 bases). The sequence derives from a man aged 18 to 29 in good health. CDR3 coding DNA: TGCGCCAGCAGCCTTGGTGGGGGGCTGATGGACACTGAAGCTTTCTTT. This gives the protein CASSLGGGLMDTEAFF.